This record covers a single T cell receptor beta chain. Its antigen is not known. One junction end does not reproduce the germline sequence, and a read error may be involved. The data derive from a study of cytomegalovirus exposure and HLA in healthy donors. Study results and limitations: Cytomegalovirus status, reportedly, was diagnosed with high specificity and sensitivity by the classifier.

PCR used 60 Vbeta primers and 13 Jbeta primers. The data were produced by immunoSEQ multiplex PCR, yet TCRdb's version contains in-frame clones alone and is incomplete. This table holds 95,000 to 100,000 clones, around four fifths found once. Germline V gene lookup returns CDR1 SEHNR and CDR2 FQNEAQ (reference sequence). The CDR3 covers 18 residues. The V call is TRBV7-9, the J call TRBJ2-7; 12 bases are shared with TRBD2. The sequencing input was PBMCs. The origin of this receptor is a man between 35 and 55 years old in good health and CMV-seronegative. This CDR3 reads CSSSLASLAGGPYEEQYF. CDR3 sequence (DNA): TGTTCCAGCAGCTTAGCCAGCCTAGCGGGAGGGCCCTATGAAGAGCAGTACTTC. The full variable domain, in which reference TRBV7-9 and TRBJ2-7 provide the parts outside the CDR3, is DTGVSQNPRHKITKRGQNVTFRCDPISEHNRLYWYRQTLGQGPEFLTYFQNEAQLEKSRLLSDRFSAERPKGSFSTLEIQRTEQGDSAMYLCSSSLASLAGGPYEEQYFGPGTRLTVT.